These 12 T cell receptor beta chains share one sample of origin, sequenced in a study of T cell changes during pregnancy in multiple sclerosis. Sequenced by immunoSEQ multiplex PCR; TCRdb stores in-frame clones only, minus some. The sample includes 30,000 to 40,000 clones, just over 90% of them seen just once. The sample in question was CD4+ T cells from peripheral blood mononuclear cells, obtained in the third trimester of pregnancy. The source is a female donor in good health, enrolled as a control in a pregnancy study.

The chain recombines TRBV7-2 with TRBJ2-5, with TRBD2 identical over 9 bases. Germline trimming cut 4 bases from V and 5 bases from J; bases unmatched to any gene: 8. CDR1 and CDR2 (germline): SGHTA, FQGNSA. There are 15 residues in the CDR3. The CDR3 region is CASSSIAGAPETQYF. DNA of the CDR3: TGTGCCAGCAGCTCTATAGCGGGAGCCCCTGAGACCCAGTACTTC.

This clone has more than one count but fewer than ten. The chain carries TRBV19 and TRBJ1-5; tentatively, D is TRBD1 (5 bases). CDR3 length equals 17 residues. Germline V lookup: CDR1 LNHDA, CDR2 SQIVND (reference sequence). V was clipped by 3 bases and J by 6 bases, with 21 bases between them. The CDR3 region is CASSMGLLGVSGQPQHF. The CDR3 nucleotides read TGTGCCAGTAGTATGGGTTTGTTGGGGGTTAGCGGTCAGCCCCAGCATTTT.

V gene TRBV6-6 combines with J gene TRBJ1-5; no reliable D call. CDR3 size: 12 residues. V was clipped by 4 bases and J by 9 bases, with 10 bases between them. CDR1 and CDR2 from the germline V gene are MNHNY and SVGAGI (reference sequence). CDR3 protein: CASSSGLLPQHF. The CDR3 region has the DNA TGTGCCAGCAGTTCTGGCCTCTTGCCCCAGCATTTT.

V usage is TRBV19 and J usage is TRBJ1-4, with 8 bases fitting TRBD1. Germline CDR1 and CDR2: LNHDA and SQIVND (reference sequence). V lost 6 bases and J lost 4; bases outside the gene matches: 7. The CDR3 runs to 15 residues. CDR3 region: CASSSQGGNNEKLFF. CDR3 DNA sequence: TGTGCCAGTAGCTCACAGGGGGGTAATAATGAAAAACTGTTTTTT.

V and J are TRBV5-8 and TRBJ1-5, with 7 positions matching TRBD1. The CDR3 has 15 residues. Germline trimming cut 4 bases from V and 4 bases from J; bases unmatched to any gene: 8. Per germline, CDR1 SGHTS and CDR2 YDEGEE. The CDR3, as DNA: TGTGCCAGCAGCCCATCTGGGACAGTAAATCAGCCCCAGCATTTT. Its translation: CASSPSGTVNQPQHF. The full variable domain, completed using reference TRBV5-8 and TRBJ1-5, is EAGVTQSPTHLIKTRGQQATLRCSPISGHTSVYWYQQALGLGLQFLLWYDEGEERNRGNFPPRFSGRQFPNYSSELNVNALELEDSALYLCASSPSGTVNQPQHFGDGTRLSIL.

The chain joins TRBV7-9 to TRBJ1-3; perhaps TRBD1 as D (6 bases). Germline V gene lookup returns CDR1 SEHNR and CDR2 FQNEAQ (reference sequence). The CDR3 is made up of 16 amino acids. V gave up 1 base and J gave up 2 bases, with 12 bases separating them. The CDR3 nucleotides are TGTGCCAGCAGCTTAGACGGGGGGCGAGCTGGAAACACCATATATTTT. Its translation is CASSLDGGRAGNTIYF.

This rearrangement joins TRBV18 to TRBJ2-7, with TRBD2 matching 7 bases. CDR3 length: 14 residues. Trimming removed 4 bases from V and 3 bases from J; junction bases left unmatched: 6. Germline V gene data show CDR1 as KGHSH and CDR2 as LQKENI. CDR3 in amino acids: CASSRASGDYEQYF. The CDR3 bases are TGTGCCAGCTCACGGGCTAGCGGTGACTACGAGCAGTACTTC.

The J gene is TRBJ2-2, the V gene TRBV9; D unclear. V was clipped by 3 bases and J by 2 bases, with 11 bases between them. From germline, CDR1 is SGDLS and CDR2 YYNGEE. This CDR3 is built from 15 residues. In DNA form, the CDR3 reads TGTGCCAGCAGCGCGACATCCTACAACACCGGGGAGCTGTTTTTT. This encodes CASSATSYNTGELFF.

The chain uses TRBV10-1 and TRBJ1-5; D perhaps matches TRBD1 (5 bases). Trimming took off 9 bases at V and 7 bases at J, with 16 bases between the two ends. The germline gives CDR1 WNHNN, CDR2 SYGVQD (reference sequence). The CDR3 has 13 amino acids. The CDR3 protein is CARTREDGQPQHF. In nucleotides, the CDR3 is TGCGCCAGAACCAGGGAGGATGGCCAGCCCCAGCATTTT.

The V gene is TRBV18, the J gene TRBJ2-7; D not resolved. The CDR3 extends over 13 amino acids. V lost 1 base and J 3 bases, leaving 7 bases between the germline ends. Germline lookup yields CDR1 KGHSH and CDR2 LQKENI. The CDR3 DNA sequence: TGTGCCAGCTCACCACGAGGTTTCTACGAGCAGTACTTC. Protein sequence: CASSPRGFYEQYF. The whole variable domain, remainder taken from reference TRBV18 and TRBJ2-7, is NAGVMQNPRHLVRRRGQEARLRCSPMKGHSHVYWYRQLPEEGLKFMVYLQKENIIDESGMPKERFSAEFPKEGPSILRIQQVVRGDSAAYFCASSPRGFYEQYFGPGTRLTVT.

The chain combines TRBV11-2 with TRBJ2-5, with a possible D match to TRBD1 (5 bases). Trimming pared 10 bases from V and 2 bases from J, leaving 17 bases between. The germline V gene has CDR1 SGHAT and CDR2 FQNNGV. The CDR3 runs to 14 residues. CDR3 loop: CATSKGPAQETQYF. CDR3 coding DNA: TGTGCCACCTCCAAGGGGCCGGCACAAGAGACCCAGTACTTC.

This clone was found once. V usage is TRBV6-4 and J usage is TRBJ2-5; 7 bases fit TRBD2. Trimming took 4 bases from V and 4 from J; bases not matched to a gene: 6. From germline, CDR1 is MRHNA and CDR2 SNTAGT. CDR3 length: 14 residues. In DNA form, the CDR3 reads TGTGCCAGCAGTGCCAACTGGGGGGGAGAGACCCAGTACTTC. Translating it yields CASSANWGGETQYF.